This T cell receptor beta chain was found in a study of blood T cell repertoires in COVID-19. After removal of 6 bases from V and 5 bases from J, the junction contained 2 bases not matched to a gene. CDR3 length: 13 amino acids. Germline assignment: CDR1 SNHLY and CDR2 FYNNEI. In the authors' methods: How many nucleated cells were present was estimated from reference gene primer amplification. Measured with immunoSEQ multiplex PCR; TCRdb has only the in-frame clones, and not every one. D and trimming were read from the DNA, whereas the V and J calls and clone size are those reported in that table. The sample lists fewer than 150,000 clones, 85% occurring once.

Sequencing was performed on peripheral blood. The V and J genes are TRBV2 and TRBJ2-2; 8 bases agree with TRBD1. This sequence originates from a human donor in a cohort sampled during active COVID-19. In DNA form, the CDR3 reads TGTGCCAGCAGCAGGGGGCCTACCGGGGAGCTGTTTTTT. Translated, it gives CASSRGPTGELFF.